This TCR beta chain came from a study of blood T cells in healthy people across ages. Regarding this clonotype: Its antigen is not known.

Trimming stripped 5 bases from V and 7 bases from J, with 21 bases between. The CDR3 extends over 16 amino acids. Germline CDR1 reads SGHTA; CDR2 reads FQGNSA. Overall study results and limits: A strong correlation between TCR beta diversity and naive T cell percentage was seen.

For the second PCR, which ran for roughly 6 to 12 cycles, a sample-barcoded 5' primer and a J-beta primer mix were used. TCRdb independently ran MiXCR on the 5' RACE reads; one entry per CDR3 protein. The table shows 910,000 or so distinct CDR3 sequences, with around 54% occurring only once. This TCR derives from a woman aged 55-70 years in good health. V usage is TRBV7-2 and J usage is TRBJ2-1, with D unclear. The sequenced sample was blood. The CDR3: CASSGRAESGGNEQFF. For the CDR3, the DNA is TGTGCCAGCAGCGGAAGGGCCGAGTCGGGCGGAAATGAGCAGTTCTTC.